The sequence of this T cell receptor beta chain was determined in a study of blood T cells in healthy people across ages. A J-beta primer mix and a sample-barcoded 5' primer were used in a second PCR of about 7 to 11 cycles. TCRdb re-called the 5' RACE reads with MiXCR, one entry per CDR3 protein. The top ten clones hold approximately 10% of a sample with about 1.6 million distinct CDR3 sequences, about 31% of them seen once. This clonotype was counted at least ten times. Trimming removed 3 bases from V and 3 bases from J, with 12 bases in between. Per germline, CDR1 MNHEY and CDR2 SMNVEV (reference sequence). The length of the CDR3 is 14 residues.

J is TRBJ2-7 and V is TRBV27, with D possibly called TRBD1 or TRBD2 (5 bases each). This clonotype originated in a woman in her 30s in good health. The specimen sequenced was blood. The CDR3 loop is CASSLSGTGYEQYF. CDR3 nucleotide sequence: TGTGCCAGCAGTTTGTCCGGGACGGGCTACGAGCAGTACTTC.